These 25 T cell receptor beta chains were sequenced from one sample in a study of regulatory T cells in long-lasting Graves disease. According to the study, TCR beta libraries were built with iRepertoire HTBI primers and CDR3-region Arm-PCR. Each CDR3 protein gets one entry after TCRdb re-called the multiplex PCR reads with MiXCR. The sample holds 500,000 to 700,000 distinct CDR3 sequences, about 15% seen once. Time point reported: newly diagnosed GD, antithyroid drugs for less than 3 months. The TCR library was made from RNA that had been extracted from PBMCs in TRIzol. These same records also appear under a second study, on T cells in Graves' hyperthyroidism and ophthalmopathy.

The source was peripheral blood mononuclear cells (PBMCs), collected at new diagnosis, from a patient treated with antithyroid drugs. Source of these receptors: a woman aged 25 to 39 with Graves disease.

The chain uses TRBV30 and TRBJ2-7; 8 bases line up with TRBD2. Germline CDR1 and CDR2: GTSNPN and SVGIG (reference sequence). The CDR3 covers 13 residues. V trimming: 4 bases; J trimming: 2 bases; junction bases outside the gene matches: 4. The CDR3 loop is CAWNALAAYEQYF. The DNA of the CDR3 is TGTGCCTGGAATGCACTAGCGGCCTACGAGCAGTACTTC.

Note on this clonotype: A much larger clone differs by one base, so this may be a read error. The V gene is TRBV28, the J gene TRBJ2-7; tentatively, D is TRBD2 (5 bases). The V end was cut by 8 bases, the J end by 8 bases, with 19 bases between. Germline lookup yields CDR1 MDHEN and CDR2 SYDVKM. The CDR3 spans 13 residues. CDR3 in amino acids: CASARDARSKQYF. The CDR3 DNA reads as TGTGCCAGCGCACGGGATGCTCGGAGCAAGCAGTACTTC.

The chain is built from TRBV6-1 and TRBJ2-7, with 10 bases matching TRBD1. The J segment lost 2 bases and the V segment lost 8 bases, leaving 12 bases of the junction unmatched. Germline V gives CDR1 MNHNS, CDR2 SASEGT. The CDR3 length is 16 residues. The CDR3 here is CASATLPGTGAYEQYF. In DNA, the CDR3 is TGTGCCAGCGCAACCCTCCCCGGGACAGGGGCCTACGAGCAGTACTTC.

The table lists this clonotype with a few counts. This chain uses TRBV7-9 with TRBJ2-7, with D perhaps TRBD2 (6 bases). The CDR3 is made up of 13 amino acids. The V end was cut by 5 bases, the J end by 10 bases, with 18 bases between. Germline CDR1 is SEHNR and CDR2 is FQNEAQ (reference sequence). The CDR3 DNA reads as TGTGCCAGCAGCCCCGAGACAACTAGCATACAGTACTTC. The encoded protein is CASSPETTSIQYF. Using reference TRBV7-9 and TRBJ2-7 for the parts outside the CDR3, the full variable domain is DTGVSQNPRHKITKRGQNVTFRCDPISEHNRLYWYRQTLGQGPEFLTYFQNEAQLEKSRLLSDRFSAERPKGSFSTLEIQRTEQGDSAMYLCASSPETTSIQYFGPGTRLTVT.

The rearrangement joins TRBV9 to TRBJ2-1, with no clear D. The germline gives CDR1 SGDLS, CDR2 YYNGEE. V was clipped by 3 bases and J by 7 bases, with 8 bases between them. The CDR3 runs to 12 residues. The CDR3 DNA is TGTGCCAGCAGCGGGGCCTCTAATGAGCAGTTCTTC. Residues: CASSGASNEQFF.

This clonotype was seen at least ten times. The V gene is TRBV18, the J gene TRBJ1-1; TRBD1 matches 8 bases. The CDR3 contains 16 residues. The germline CDR1 and CDR2 sequences are KGHSH and LQKENI. Germline trimming cut 4 bases from V and 3 bases from J; bases unmatched to any gene: 10. The CDR3 nucleotides read TGTGCCAGCTCACGGGGACAGGCCCGCGGGTACACTGAAGCTTTCTTT. It specifies CASSRGQARGYTEAFF.

The genes are TRBV7-9 and TRBJ2-2, with TRBD2 identical over 7 bases. V was pared by 3 bases and J by 4 bases, with 8 bases of the junction left unmatched. Germline V gene lookup returns CDR1 SEHNR and CDR2 FQNEAQ (reference sequence). The CDR3 consists of 16 residues. The DNA for the CDR3 is TGTGCCAGCAGCTTCGCCCCGGGACTACCCACCGGGGAGCTGTTTTTT. Translated: CASSFAPGLPTGELFF.

This clonotype was counted a single time. V usage is TRBV7-9 and J usage is TRBJ2-2, with D unresolved. The CDR3 covers 12 residues. Trimming pared 5 bases from V and 4 bases from J, leaving 5 bases between. From germline, CDR1 is SEHNR and CDR2 FQNEAQ (reference sequence). The CDR3 bases are TGTGCCAGCAGCCCGTTCACCGGGGAGCTGTTTTTT. Its translation is CASSPFTGELFF.

This clonotype was detected ten times or more. This chain links TRBV6-1 with TRBJ1-6; 8 bases agree with TRBD1. The germline V gene has CDR1 MNHNS and CDR2 SASEGT. J gave up 8 bases and V 5 bases, and 5 bases lay outside the gene matches. The CDR3 extends over 14 amino acids. The CDR3 bases are TGTGCCAGCAGTCCGACAGGGGTCGATTCACCCCTCCACTTT. Translated, it gives CASSPTGVDSPLHF.

This clonotype showed up many times. DNA of the CDR3: TGTGCCAGCACTCCCCTTGACTATCCTGAAGCTTTCTTT. It translates to CASTPLDYPEAFF. The V call is TRBV7-2, the J call TRBJ1-1; D is unclear. The CDR3 extends over 13 amino acids. The ends were cut back, 7 bases at V and 6 bases at J, with 15 bases in the middle. Germline V gene lookup returns CDR1 SGHTA and CDR2 FQGNSA.

The rearrangement joins TRBV4-3 to TRBJ2-1; 11 bases map to TRBD2. V lost 0 bases and J lost 10; bases outside the gene matches: 11. This CDR3 has 17 amino acids. Germline V gives CDR1 LGHNA, CDR2 YSLEER. This chain's CDR3 is CASSQDLRLAGFNEQFF. The CDR3, as DNA: TGCGCCAGCAGCCAAGATTTGAGACTAGCGGGATTTAACGAGCAGTTCTTC.

The chain recombines TRBV4-2 with TRBJ1-2; 8 bases align to TRBD1. CDR3 length equals 18 residues. Per the germline V gene, CDR1 is LGHNA and CDR2 is YNFKEQ. Trimming at V came to 3 bases and at J to 4 bases, leaving 16 bases not matched to a gene. The CDR3, as DNA: TGTGCCAGCAGCCACGAGATAAACAGGGGGATGGGAGGCTATGGCTACACCTTC. This translates into CASSHEINRGMGGYGYTF.

This clonotype was found many times. The chain couples TRBV20-1 to TRBJ2-1, with D perhaps matching TRBD1 or TRBD2 (5 bases each). The CDR3 loop spans 14 amino acids. V dropped 3 bases and J dropped 9 bases, with 18 bases sitting between them. Germline CDR1 and CDR2: DFQATT and SNEGSKA (reference sequence). The CDR3 sequence: CSARSRETHSEQFF. CDR3 nucleotide sequence: TGCAGTGCTAGGTCCAGGGAGACACACAGTGAGCAGTTCTTC.

This clonotype was found many times. The gene calls are TRBV6-1 and TRBJ1-5; 9 nucleotides match TRBD1. The CDR3 is 15 amino acids. In germline, CDR1 is MNHNS, CDR2 SASEGT. V shed 5 bases, J shed 4 bases, and the junction held 6 bases outside the gene matches. The CDR3 spells CASSTGGSGNQPQHF. DNA for the CDR3: TGTGCCAGCAGTACAGGGGGCTCGGGTAATCAGCCCCAGCATTTT.

This clonotype appeared many times. V usage is TRBV6-1 and J usage is TRBJ1-1; D is perhaps TRBD1 (6 bases). This CDR3 contains 15 residues. Between the trimmed V and J ends, which lost 5 bases and 3 bases, there was a span of 16 bases. CDR1 and CDR2 from the germline V gene are MNHNS and SASEGT. This chain's CDR3 is CASSPGAGDHTEAFF. CDR3 in DNA: TGTGCCAGCAGTCCCGGGGCAGGGGATCACACTGAAGCTTTCTTT.

This clonotype was seen ten or more times. The rearrangement uses TRBV19 and TRBJ1-1, with D uncertain. The CDR3 has 14 amino acids. CDR1 and CDR2 from the germline V gene are LNHDA and SQIVND (reference sequence). V was trimmed by 7 bases and J by 10 bases, leaving 22 bases between them. The CDR3 region has the DNA TGTGCCAGTATTCAGGCCTTGCCGACCTGGGTAGCTTTCTTT. This translates into CASIQALPTWVAFF.

This clonotype has just a few counts. The J gene is TRBJ1-4, the V gene TRBV5-1; 10 bases fit TRBD1. The CDR3 is 15 residues long. CDR1 and CDR2 (germline): SGHRS, YFSETQ. Trimming took 3 bases from V and 7 from J; bases not matched to a gene: 6. This CDR3 reads CASSSSTGGGEKLFF. DNA for the CDR3: TGCGCCAGCAGCTCTTCGACAGGGGGCGGTGAAAAACTGTTTTTT.

As regards this clonotype: A much larger clone lies a single base off, so this may be a read error. The CDR3 sequence is CASRPDRNTEAFF. In DNA form, the CDR3 reads TGTGCCAGCAGGCCGGACAGGAACACTGAAGCTTTCTTT. The V gene is TRBV25-1, the J gene TRBJ1-1; possible D gene TRBD1, 6 bases. From germline, CDR1 is MGHDK and CDR2 SYGVNS. CDR3 length: 13 residues. The germline V and J ends were trimmed by 6 bases and 1 base, with 9 bases remaining between them.

This clonotype was counted ten times or more. V usage is TRBV7-9 and J usage is TRBJ2-7; D remains unclear. The V gene's germline CDR1 is SEHNR and CDR2 FQNEAQ (reference sequence). The CDR3 extends over 11 amino acids. Trimming removed 5 bases from V and 3 bases from J, with 5 bases in between. The CDR3 bases are TGTGCCAGCAGCCCAGACTACGAGCAGTACTTC. The encoded protein is CASSPDYEQYF.

This clonotype has ten or more counts. CDR3 region: CASSRDAGGNQPQHF. The CDR3, as DNA: TGTGCCAGCAGTCGAGACGCAGGAGGCAATCAGCCCCAGCATTTT. The chain links TRBV28 to TRBJ1-5; D ambiguous. Germline CDR1 MDHEN, CDR2 SYDVKM. This CDR3 has 15 residues. Trimming cost V 5 bases and J 2 bases, with 13 bases left between them.

The chain is built from TRBV3-1 and TRBJ2-2; D might be TRBD1 (5 bases). This CDR3 is 14 amino acids long. The V and J ends lost 0 bases and 8 bases respectively, with 10 bases between them. In germline, CDR1 is LGHDT, CDR2 YNNKEL (reference sequence). For the CDR3, the DNA is TGTGCCAGCAGCCAAGAGGCAGGGCGGGGGGAGCTGTTTTTT. The encoded protein is CASSQEAGRGELFF.

This clonotype has only a few counts. This chain links TRBV6-2 or TRBV6-3 with TRBJ1-5; D might be TRBD1 (5 bases). Germline V gene sequence: CDR1 MNHEY, CDR2 SVGEGT. The length of the CDR3 is 12 residues. The germline V and J ends were trimmed by 6 bases and 7 bases, with 10 bases remaining between them. CDR3 protein: CASRSGDQPQHF. DNA of the CDR3: TGTGCCAGCAGGTCGGGGGACCAGCCCCAGCATTTT.

This clonotype was detected ten times or more. The chain links TRBV6-9 to TRBJ2-1; no definite D call. This CDR3 is built from 13 residues. V was pared by 3 bases and J by 6 bases, with 9 bases between. CDR1 and CDR2 (germline): MNHGY, SVAAGI. CDR3 loop: CASSYKSSNEQFF. The CDR3 nucleotides read TGTGCCAGCAGTTACAAGTCGAGCAATGAGCAGTTCTTC.

This clonotype turned up a few times. The rearrangement links TRBV7-8 to TRBJ1-1; TRBD1 might be the D (6 bases). CDR3 length equals 13 residues. Germline assignment: CDR1 SGHVS and CDR2 FQNEAQ. The V end was cut by 1 base, the J end by 6 bases, with 9 bases between. The CDR3 loop reads CASSLEQGAEAFF. The DNA for the CDR3 is TGTGCCAGCAGCTTAGAACAGGGCGCTGAAGCTTTCTTT.

The rearrangement links TRBV20-1 to TRBJ2-3, with TRBD2 as a possible D gene (6 bases). This CDR3 is 12 amino acids long. Trimming removed 3 bases from V and 4 bases from J, with 8 bases in between. Germline loops: CDR1 DFQATT, CDR2 SNEGSKA (reference sequence). DNA for the CDR3: TGCAGTGCTAGGACTAGTGCAGATACGCAGTATTTT. Encoded protein: CSARTSADTQYF.